These 13 T cell receptor beta chains were sequenced from one sample in a study of radiation and T cells in renal cell carcinoma. The time point denotes: blood 4 weeks post-SBRT, at nephrectomy. Specified treatment: 15 Gy SBRT to primary tumor, nephrectomy 4 weeks later. Method: immunoSEQ multiplex PCR; TCRdb's copy keeps in-frame clones and lacks some. The sample records 140,000 or so clones, about 88% being singletons. Specimen: blood, collected from a patient whose treatment included radiotherapy and nephrectomy. These receptors originate from a woman between 50 and 59 years old with renal cell carcinoma.

The V call is TRBV19, the J call TRBJ1-1, with D unresolved. V was shortened by 6 bases and J by 7 bases, with 9 bases between the two germline ends. CDR3 length equals 11 residues. CDR1 LNHDA and CDR2 SQIVND come from the germline V gene (reference sequence). The CDR3 nucleotides are TGTGCCAGTAGGGTACGGGGTGAAGCTTTCTTT. Protein: CASRVRGEAFF. The whole variable domain, remainder taken from reference TRBV19 and TRBJ1-1, is DGGITQSPKYLFRKEGQNVTLSCEQNLNHDAMYWYRQDPGQGLRLIYYSQIVNDFQKGDIAEGYSVSREKKESFPLTVTSAQKNPTAFYLCASRVRGEAFFGQGTRLTVV.

The J gene is TRBJ2-5, the V gene TRBV7-2, with D tentatively TRBD2 (6 bases). Germline-derived CDR1 and CDR2 are SGHTA and FQGNSA. The CDR3 runs to 13 residues. V was cut by 5 bases and J by 4 bases, with 11 bases left in between. CDR3 sequence (DNA): TGTGCCAGCAGCCCAAGACTAGTAGAGACCCAGTACTTC. Translation: CASSPRLVETQYF.

The J gene is TRBJ1-1, the V gene TRBV6-5; a possible D gene is TRBD1 (5 bases). The CDR3 is made up of 16 amino acids. The germline gives CDR1 MNHEY, CDR2 SVGAGI. With 0 bases removed from V and 7 bases from J, the gap between germline ends came to 18 bases. This CDR3 reads CASSYSTPGQENEAFF. Here the CDR3 DNA reads TGTGCCAGCAGTTACTCGACCCCGGGGCAGGAAAATGAAGCTTTCTTT.

The chain links TRBV5-6 to TRBJ2-1, with 10 bases aligning to TRBD2. This CDR3 has 15 residues. CDR1 is SGHDT, CDR2 YYEEEE, per germline. J was trimmed by 9 bases and V by 2 bases; bases with no gene match: 8. DNA for the CDR3: TGTGCCAGCAGCTTCGCCGGGACTAGCGTTGGTGAGCAGTTCTTC. Its translation: CASSFAGTSVGEQFF.

The chain recombines TRBV19 with TRBJ1-1; 8 nucleotides match TRBD1. CDR3 length equals 13 residues. The ends lost 7 bases at V and 4 bases at J; junction bases unmatched: 5. CDR1 and CDR2 from the germline V gene are LNHDA and SQIVND (reference sequence). CDR3 amino acids: CASNKDRATEAFF. CDR3 DNA sequence: TGTGCCAGTAATAAGGACAGGGCCACTGAAGCTTTCTTT. Supplemented by reference TRBV19 and TRBJ1-1, the full variable domain reads DGGITQSPKYLFRKEGQNVTLSCEQNLNHDAMYWYRQDPGQGLRLIYYSQIVNDFQKGDIAEGYSVSREKKESFPLTVTSAQKNPTAFYLCASNKDRATEAFFGQGTRLTVV.

The chain recombines TRBV4-3 with TRBJ1-3; D perhaps matches TRBD1 (5 bases). V lost 0 bases and J 0 bases, leaving 15 bases between the germline ends. Looked up from germline, CDR1 is LGHNA and CDR2 is YSLEER. This CDR3 is 18 amino acids long. In nucleotides, the CDR3 is TGCGCCAGCAGCCAAGATAGTAGGGACTACTACTCTGGAAACACCATATATTTT. Protein product: CASSQDSRDYYSGNTIYF.

The V call is TRBV5-1, the J call TRBJ1-1; TRBD1 matches at 10 bases. V trimming: 4 bases; J trimming: 4 bases; junction bases outside the gene matches: 10. Germline CDR1 and CDR2: SGHRS and YFSETQ. This CDR3 is built from 16 residues. DNA of the CDR3: TGCGCCAGCAGCATCTCCGGGACAGGGGCCGGCACTGAAGCTTTCTTT. This translates into CASSISGTGAGTEAFF. Complete variable domain (other parts from reference TRBV5-1 and TRBJ1-1): KAGVTQTPRYLIKTRGQQVTLSCSPISGHRSVSWYQQTPGQGLQFLFEYFSETQRNKGNFPGRFSGRQFSNSRSEMNVSTLELGDSALYLCASSISGTGAGTEAFFGQGTRLTVV.

Written as DNA, the CDR3 is TGCGCCAGCAGCCCACGCGGGACAGACAGTGAAGCTTTCTTT. Protein: CASSPRGTDSEAFF. V gene TRBV5-1 combines with J gene TRBJ1-1, with TRBD1 matching 7 bases. The germline V gene has CDR1 SGHRS and CDR2 YFSETQ. There are 14 residues in the CDR3. V was clipped by 4 bases and J by 7 bases; unmatched bases: 10.

The V gene is TRBV19, the J gene TRBJ2-7, with TRBD2 identical over 8 bases. This CDR3 contains 15 residues. The germline V gene has CDR1 LNHDA and CDR2 SQIVND (reference sequence). V shed 4 bases, J shed 6 bases, and the junction held 11 bases outside the gene matches. CDR3 sequence reads: CASSTTSGGGSEQYF. In DNA, the CDR3 is TGTGCCAGTAGTACCACTAGCGGCGGAGGGTCCGAGCAGTACTTC.

The chain employs TRBV11-2 and TRBJ2-7; D uncertain. V lost 3 bases, J lost 7 bases, and 4 bases lay in between. The CDR3 spans 10 residues. CDR1 is SGHAT, CDR2 FQNNGV, per germline. The CDR3 coding sequence is TGTGCCAGCAGCTTGGGAGAGCAGTACTTC. Translating it yields CASSLGEQYF.

This clone was seen just once. The rearrangement joins TRBV4-1 to TRBJ2-1; D is unclear. V gave up 1 base and J gave up 4 bases, with 14 bases separating them. Germline values: CDR1 MGHRA, CDR2 YSYEKL. The CDR3 is 16 residues long. CDR3 in amino acids: CASSQVRLMVYNEQFF. The CDR3 DNA follows: TGCGCCAGCAGCCAAGTGCGGCTAATGGTTTACAATGAGCAGTTCTTC.

The gene calls are TRBV13 and TRBJ1-1; D gene ambiguous. CDR3 length equals 15 residues. V was trimmed by 5 bases and J by 4 bases, leaving 17 bases between them. Germline V CDR1 and CDR2: PRHDT, FYEKMQ (reference sequence). In DNA form, the CDR3 reads TGTGCCAGCAGCAATACTAGAGGGTTCGGCACTGAAGCTTTCTTT. Translating it yields CASSNTRGFGTEAFF.

V and J are TRBV27 and TRBJ1-1, with TRBD1 as a possible D gene (5 bases). The CDR3 spans 16 residues. The germline CDR1 and CDR2 sequences are MNHEY and SMNVEV (reference sequence). V was trimmed by 6 bases and J by 0 bases, leaving 17 bases between them. CDR3 residues: CASRQTTERMNTEAFF. The CDR3 region has the DNA TGTGCCAGCAGGCAAACGACAGAGCGTATGAACACTGAAGCTTTCTTT.